This is a list of T cell receptor beta chains from one sample in a study of lymphopenia after photon versus proton radiotherapy. Sequencing used immunoSEQ multiplex PCR; TCRdb keeps in-frame clones, though not all of them. The data contain about 27,000 clones, 80% to 90% of them singletons. Sequenced here: peripheral blood, sampled from a patient treated with photon-based radiotherapy. These receptor sequences come from a man over 45 with gastric cancer. CDR3s include the opening cysteine and the closing phenylalanine or tryptophan. D genes are given only for firm matches. Where a row states a size, it is once, few, many or the class of an expanded clone; other rows omit it.

v_call: TRBV10-1; j_call: TRBJ2-3; d_call: TRBD1; clone_size: .; cdr3_nt: TGCGCCAGCAGTGAGCGGGGGACAGGGGCGGTCGGGCAGTATTTT; cdr3_aa: CASSERGTGAVGQYF
v_call: TRBV5-6; j_call: TRBJ2-1; d_call: .; clone_size: .; cdr3_nt: TGTGCCAGCAGCTTCCCTTCCTACAATGAGCAGTTCTTC; cdr3_aa: CASSFPSYNEQFF
v_call: TRBV14; j_call: TRBJ2-3; d_call: .; clone_size: .; cdr3_nt: TGTGCCAGCAGCCAAGTAAGCACAGATACGCAGTATTTT; cdr3_aa: CASSQVSTDTQYF
v_call: TRBV27; j_call: TRBJ2-1; d_call: .; clone_size: few; cdr3_nt: TGTGCCAGCAGTCACATCCATGAGCAGTTCTTC; cdr3_aa: CASSHIHEQFF
v_call: TRBV19; j_call: TRBJ1-3; d_call: .; clone_size: once; cdr3_nt: TGTGCCAGTAGTATAATTGGGGTCCGTGGAAACACCATATATTTT; cdr3_aa: CASSIIGVRGNTIYF
v_call: TRBV9; j_call: TRBJ2-3; d_call: .; clone_size: .; cdr3_nt: TGTGCCAGCAGCTCCCCAGCCACAGATACGCAGTATTTT; cdr3_aa: CASSSPATDTQYF
v_call: TRBV4-1; j_call: TRBJ2-7; d_call: .; clone_size: .; cdr3_nt: TGCGCCAGCAGCCAAGAGGTATCCACCTTCTACGAGCAGTACTTC; cdr3_aa: CASSQEVSTFYEQYF
v_call: TRBV7-7; j_call: TRBJ2-5; d_call: TRBD2; clone_size: few; cdr3_nt: TGTGCCAGCAGCTTAGATAGGAGCGGGGGCGAGACCCAGTACTTC; cdr3_aa: CASSLDRSGGETQYF
v_call: TRBV25-1; j_call: TRBJ2-3; d_call: .; clone_size: .; cdr3_nt: TGTGCCAGCAGTGCGCCAGGGTCTGATACGCAGTATTTT; cdr3_aa: CASSAPGSDTQYF
v_call: TRBV10-2; j_call: TRBJ2-3; d_call: .; clone_size: .; cdr3_nt: TGCGCCAGCAAGGCCCACGATACGCAGTATTTT; cdr3_aa: CASKAHDTQYF
v_call: TRBV6-1; j_call: TRBJ2-2; d_call: TRBD2; clone_size: .; cdr3_nt: TGTGCCAGCAGTGACAGGGAGGGCGGGGAGCTGTTTTTT; cdr3_aa: CASSDREGGELFF
v_call: TRBV6-1; j_call: TRBJ2-1; d_call: TRBD1; clone_size: .; cdr3_nt: TGTGCCAGCTCCTGGGACAGGGTAAATGAGCAGTTCTTC; cdr3_aa: CASSWDRVNEQFF
v_call: TRBV19; j_call: TRBJ1-1; d_call: .; clone_size: .; cdr3_nt: TGTGCCAGTAGTATGGTGGGGGGAACCCTGGCGAACACTGAAGCTTTCTTT; cdr3_aa: CASSMVGGTLANTEAFF
v_call: TRBV9; j_call: TRBJ1-2; d_call: .; clone_size: .; cdr3_nt: TGTGCCAGCAGCCTTTACTCCGGGCCAGGAGATGGCTACACCTTC; cdr3_aa: CASSLYSGPGDGYTF
v_call: TRBV27; j_call: TRBJ1-2; d_call: .; clone_size: .; cdr3_nt: TGTGCCAGCAGTTTATGGGGTAGGGGGTACGGTAACTATGGCTACACCTTC; cdr3_aa: CASSLWGRGYGNYGYTF
v_call: TRBV7-3; j_call: TRBJ2-1; d_call: .; clone_size: .; cdr3_nt: TGTGCCAGCAGCTTAATTTCGTCGAGTAGCTCCTACAATGAGCAGTTCTTC; cdr3_aa: CASSLISSSSSYNEQFF
v_call: TRBV7-3; j_call: TRBJ1-3; d_call: .; clone_size: .; cdr3_nt: TGTGCCAGCAGCTGCAAGATAGACTCTGGAAACACCATATATTTT; cdr3_aa: CASSCKIDSGNTIYF
v_call: TRBV27; j_call: TRBJ2-7; d_call: .; clone_size: .; cdr3_nt: TGTGCCAGCAGCCTGGGGGGAATTAGCTCCTACGAGCAGTACTTC; cdr3_aa: CASSLGGISSYEQYF
v_call: TRBV15; j_call: TRBJ1-2; d_call: .; clone_size: few; cdr3_nt: TGTGCCACCAGTGACCGGACAGAGAACTATGGCTACACCTTC; cdr3_aa: CATSDRTENYGYTF
v_call: TRBV6-1; j_call: TRBJ1-5; d_call: .; clone_size: .; cdr3_nt: TGTGCCAGCAGTGAAGTGGGGTCACAGCCCCAGCATTTT; cdr3_aa: CASSEVGSQPQHF
v_call: TRBV18; j_call: TRBJ1-1; d_call: .; clone_size: .; cdr3_nt: TGTGCCAGCTCACCATCAGGGGCCATGAACACTGAAGCTTTCTTT; cdr3_aa: CASSPSGAMNTEAFF
v_call: TRBV27; j_call: TRBJ2-1; d_call: TRBD1; clone_size: .; cdr3_nt: TGTGCCAGCAGGGGACAGGATACCTACAATGAGCAGTTCTTC; cdr3_aa: CASRGQDTYNEQFF
v_call: TRBV19; j_call: TRBJ1-5; d_call: TRBD1; clone_size: once; cdr3_nt: TGTGCCAGTACATTCGTACCAGGACAGGGCCGGAATCAGCCCCAGCATTTT; cdr3_aa: CASTFVPGQGRNQPQHF
v_call: TRBV27; j_call: TRBJ2-5; d_call: TRBD1; clone_size: once; cdr3_nt: TGTGCCAGCAGACGAGGGACAGGGGGCCTGTACCAAGAGACCCAGTACTTC; cdr3_aa: CASRRGTGGLYQETQYF
v_call: TRBV5-1; j_call: TRBJ2-2; d_call: .; clone_size: few; cdr3_nt: TGCGCCAGCAGCTTGGCCCGGACCACCGGGGAGCTGTTTTTT; cdr3_aa: CASSLARTTGELFF
v_call: TRBV7-2; j_call: TRBJ1-1; d_call: .; clone_size: .; cdr3_nt: TGTGCCAGCAGCTCCCGGGTCCCACCAGAGGCTTTCTTT; cdr3_aa: CASSSRVPPEAFF
v_call: TRBV7-2; j_call: TRBJ2-3; d_call: .; clone_size: .; cdr3_nt: TGTGCCAGCAGCGGGCCCGGGCGCCTCACAGATACGCAGTATTTT; cdr3_aa: CASSGPGRLTDTQYF
v_call: TRBV5-1; j_call: TRBJ1-1; d_call: .; clone_size: .; cdr3_nt: TGCGCCAGCAGCTTAACCGGGGATTCAGCTTTCTTT; cdr3_aa: CASSLTGDSAFF
v_call: TRBV23-1; j_call: TRBJ2-2; d_call: TRBD1; clone_size: .; cdr3_nt: TGCGCCATCCGGGACAGGGTCGGCGGGGAGCTGTTTTTT; cdr3_aa: CAIRDRVGGELFF
v_call: TRBV7-6; j_call: TRBJ2-3; d_call: .; clone_size: .; cdr3_nt: TGTGCCAGCAGCTTAGAGTGGAGGGGCGGCACAGATACGCAGTATTTT; cdr3_aa: CASSLEWRGGTDTQYF
v_call: TRBV5-1; j_call: TRBJ2-7; d_call: .; clone_size: .; cdr3_nt: TGCGCCAGCAGCTTGGCCTTTCGAGGTAACTACGAGCAGTACTTC; cdr3_aa: CASSLAFRGNYEQYF
v_call: TRBV18; j_call: TRBJ1-6; d_call: .; clone_size: .; cdr3_nt: TGTGCCAGCTCACCGAAGGGTTTAAACTCACCCCTCCACTTT; cdr3_aa: CASSPKGLNSPLHF
v_call: TRBV4-3; j_call: TRBJ2-3; d_call: TRBD2; clone_size: .; cdr3_nt: TGCGCCAGCAGCCAAGATCATGCGGGGGGGCGATACACAGATACGCAGTATTTT; cdr3_aa: CASSQDHAGGRYTDTQYF
v_call: TRBV11-2; j_call: TRBJ2-3; d_call: .; clone_size: .; cdr3_nt: TGTGCCAGCAGCTTAGAAGGGGCAGCAAATACGCAGTATTTT; cdr3_aa: CASSLEGAANTQYF
v_call: TRBV19; j_call: TRBJ1-1; d_call: TRBD1; clone_size: .; cdr3_nt: TGTGCCAGTATCACTCATCAGGGGGCGCGGACTGAAGCTTTCTTT; cdr3_aa: CASITHQGARTEAFF
v_call: TRBV7-6; j_call: TRBJ2-3; d_call: TRBD1; clone_size: .; cdr3_nt: TGTGCCAGCAGCTTAGGAGGGGGCAGAGATACGCAGTATTTT; cdr3_aa: CASSLGGGRDTQYF
v_call: TRBV7-8; j_call: TRBJ2-3; d_call: .; clone_size: .; cdr3_nt: TGTGCCAGCAGCTTAGCTGGGGGGATGGGGGGCACAGATACGCAGTATTTT; cdr3_aa: CASSLAGGMGGTDTQYF
v_call: TRBV9; j_call: TRBJ1-5; d_call: .; clone_size: .; cdr3_nt: TGTGCCAGCAGCGGGGGAGGGGGTAATCAGCCCCAGCATTTT; cdr3_aa: CASSGGGGNQPQHF
v_call: TRBV5-1; j_call: TRBJ1-1; d_call: .; clone_size: .; cdr3_nt: TGCGCCAGCAGCTTGGAGGCAGCCTGGGACACTGAAGCTTTCTTT; cdr3_aa: CASSLEAAWDTEAFF
v_call: TRBV4-1; j_call: TRBJ2-2; d_call: .; clone_size: .; cdr3_nt: TGCGCCAGCAGCCAAGAGTCGGGGCCGCGGGAGCTGTTTTTT; cdr3_aa: CASSQESGPRELFF
v_call: TRBV19; j_call: TRBJ2-3; d_call: .; clone_size: .; cdr3_nt: TGTGCCAGTAGTATAGGGCAGCTGAGCACAGATACGCAGTATTTT; cdr3_aa: CASSIGQLSTDTQYF
v_call: TRBV9; j_call: TRBJ2-2; d_call: .; clone_size: once; cdr3_nt: TGTGCCAGCAGCGATGACACAGGAGACACCGGGGAGCTGTTTTTT; cdr3_aa: CASSDDTGDTGELFF
v_call: TRBV27; j_call: TRBJ2-3; d_call: TRBD2; clone_size: .; cdr3_nt: TGTGCCAGCACCCTCCTTAGCGGGGGGCTTCGCACAGATACGCAGTATTTT; cdr3_aa: CASTLLSGGLRTDTQYF
v_call: TRBV12-5; j_call: TRBJ2-1; d_call: .; clone_size: .; cdr3_nt: TGTGCTACCCCCCGGGACGAGACCTACAATGAGCAGTTCTTC; cdr3_aa: CATPRDETYNEQFF
v_call: TRBV2; j_call: TRBJ2-5; d_call: .; clone_size: once; cdr3_nt: TGTGCCAGCAGTGAGTCTAGCGTATTGCAGACCCAGTACTTC; cdr3_aa: CASSESSVLQTQYF
v_call: TRBV30; j_call: TRBJ2-1; d_call: .; clone_size: .; cdr3_nt: TGTGCCTGGATTGGGGTTCAGGGAGCCAGCTCCTACAATGAGCAGTTCTTC; cdr3_aa: CAWIGVQGASSYNEQFF
v_call: TRBV6-5; j_call: TRBJ1-1; d_call: .; clone_size: .; cdr3_nt: TGTGCCAGCAGTTACTCGATAAGTGAGAACACTGAAGCTTTCTTT; cdr3_aa: CASSYSISENTEAFF